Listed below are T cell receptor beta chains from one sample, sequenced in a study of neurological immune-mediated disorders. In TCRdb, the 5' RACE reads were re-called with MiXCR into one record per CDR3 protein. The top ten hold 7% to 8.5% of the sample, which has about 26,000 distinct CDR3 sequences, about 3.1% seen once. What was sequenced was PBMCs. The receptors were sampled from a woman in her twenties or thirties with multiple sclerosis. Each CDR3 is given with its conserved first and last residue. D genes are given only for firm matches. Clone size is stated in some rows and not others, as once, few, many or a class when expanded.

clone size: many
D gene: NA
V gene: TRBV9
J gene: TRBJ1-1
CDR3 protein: CASSASNRGPFNTEAFF
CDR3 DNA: TGTGCCAGCAGCGCCTCCAACCGAGGGCCATTTAACACTGAAGCTTTCTTT

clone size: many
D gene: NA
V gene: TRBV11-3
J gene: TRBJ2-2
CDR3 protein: CASSAGRSEGELFF
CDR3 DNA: TGTGCCAGCAGCGCCGGACGGTCGGAAGGGGAGCTGTTTTTT

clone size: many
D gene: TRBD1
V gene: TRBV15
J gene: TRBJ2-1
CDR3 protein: CATSKQGATIYEQFF
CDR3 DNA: TGTGCCACCAGCAAGCAGGGGGCGACAATCTATGAGCAGTTCTTC

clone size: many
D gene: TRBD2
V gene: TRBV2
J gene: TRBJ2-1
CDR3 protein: CASRTGTRSYNEQFF
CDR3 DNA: TGTGCCAGCAGGACCGGGACTAGATCCTACAATGAGCAGTTCTTC

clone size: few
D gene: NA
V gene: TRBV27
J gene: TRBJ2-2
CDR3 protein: CASKGRRDTGELFF
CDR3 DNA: TGTGCCAGCAAGGGACGCAGAGACACCGGGGAGCTGTTTTTT

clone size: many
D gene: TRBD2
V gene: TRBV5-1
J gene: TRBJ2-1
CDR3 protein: CASSTLANEQFF
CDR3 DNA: TGCGCCAGCAGCACACTAGCGAATGAGCAGTTCTTC

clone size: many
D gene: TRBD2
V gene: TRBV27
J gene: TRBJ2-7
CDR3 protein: CASRGTSKGEQYF
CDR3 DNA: TGTGCCAGCAGGGGGACTAGCAAGGGCGAGCAGTACTTC

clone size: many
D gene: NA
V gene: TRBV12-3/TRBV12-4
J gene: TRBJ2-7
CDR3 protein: CASSLGRGTKTYEQYF
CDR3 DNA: TGTGCCAGCAGTTTGGGGAGGGGGACAAAGACCTACGAGCAGTACTTC

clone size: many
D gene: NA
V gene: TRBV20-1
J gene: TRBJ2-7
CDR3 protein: CSASFPGTTYEQYF
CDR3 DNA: TGCAGTGCTTCCTTTCCCGGGACAACCTACGAGCAGTACTTC

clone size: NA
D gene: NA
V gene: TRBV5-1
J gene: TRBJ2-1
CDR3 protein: CASSPTLGNEQFF
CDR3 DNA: TGCGCCAGCAGCCCTACCCTAGGCAATGAGCAGTTCTTC

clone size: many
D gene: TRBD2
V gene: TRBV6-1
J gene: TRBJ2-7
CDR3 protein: CASSEAGTTTYEQYF
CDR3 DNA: TGTGCCAGCAGTGAAGCCGGGACTACCACCTACGAGCAGTACTTC

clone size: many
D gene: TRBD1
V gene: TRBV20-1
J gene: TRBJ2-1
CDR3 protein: CSVQGEANEQFF
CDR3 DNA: TGCAGCGTCCAGGGGGAAGCGAATGAGCAGTTCTTC

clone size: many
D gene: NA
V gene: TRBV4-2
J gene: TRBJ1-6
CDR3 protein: CASSQDWVQGNSPLHF
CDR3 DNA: TGTGCCAGCAGCCAAGATTGGGTCCAGGGGAATTCACCCCTCCACTTT

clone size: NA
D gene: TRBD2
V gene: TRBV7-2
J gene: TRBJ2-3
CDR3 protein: CASSRPGLAGGDTQYF
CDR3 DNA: TGTGCCAGCAGCCGCCCGGGACTAGCGGGAGGAGATACGCAGTATTTT

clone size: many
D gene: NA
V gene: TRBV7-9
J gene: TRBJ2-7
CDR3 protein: CASSLGGDEQYF
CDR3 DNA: TGTGCCAGCAGCTTAGGAGGGGACGAGCAGTACTTC

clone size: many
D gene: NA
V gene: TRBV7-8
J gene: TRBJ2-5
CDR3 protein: CASSFLSGEETQYF
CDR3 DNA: TGTGCCAGCAGCTTCCTTAGCGGAGAAGAGACCCAGTACTTC

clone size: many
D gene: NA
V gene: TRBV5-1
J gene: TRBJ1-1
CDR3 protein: CASSLTPANTEAFF
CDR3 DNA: TGCGCCAGCAGCTTGACTCCTGCAAACACTGAAGCTTTCTTT

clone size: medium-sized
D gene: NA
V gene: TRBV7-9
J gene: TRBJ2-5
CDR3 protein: CASSPRGPETQYF
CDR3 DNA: TGTGCCAGCAGCCCTCGGGGGCCGGAGACCCAGTACTTC

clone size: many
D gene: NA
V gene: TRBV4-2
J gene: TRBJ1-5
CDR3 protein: CASSPSGAPGQPQHF
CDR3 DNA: TGTGCCAGCAGCCCTTCCGGGGCGCCGGGTCAGCCCCAGCATTTT

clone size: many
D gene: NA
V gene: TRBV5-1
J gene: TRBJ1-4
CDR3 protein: CASSFSGRSEKLFF
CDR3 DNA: TGCGCCAGCAGCTTTTCTGGGAGGAGTGAAAAACTGTTTTTT

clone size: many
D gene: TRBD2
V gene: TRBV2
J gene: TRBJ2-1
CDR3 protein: CASSEVAGAYNEQFF
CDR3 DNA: TGTGCCAGCAGTGAGGTAGCGGGGGCCTACAATGAGCAGTTCTTC

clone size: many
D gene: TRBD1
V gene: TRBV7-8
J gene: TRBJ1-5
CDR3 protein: CASSLVGRGARPQHF
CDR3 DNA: TGTGCCAGCAGCTTAGTTGGCAGGGGGGCCCGGCCCCAGCATTTT

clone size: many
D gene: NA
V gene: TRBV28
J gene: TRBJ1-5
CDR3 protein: CASSFARGAGQPQHF
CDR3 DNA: TGTGCCAGCAGTTTCGCCAGAGGGGCGGGTCAGCCCCAGCATTTT

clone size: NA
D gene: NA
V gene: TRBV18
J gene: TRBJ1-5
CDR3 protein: CASSPTQSNQPQHF
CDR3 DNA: TGTGCCAGCTCACCAACACAGAGTAATCAGCCCCAGCATTTT

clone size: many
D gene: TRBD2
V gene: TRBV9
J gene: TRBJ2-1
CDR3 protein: CASSVASGSGNEQFF
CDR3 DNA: TGTGCCAGCAGCGTAGCGAGCGGGAGCGGCAATGAGCAGTTCTTC

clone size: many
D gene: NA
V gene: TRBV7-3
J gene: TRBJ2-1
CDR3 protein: CASSRTHGNEQFF
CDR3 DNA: TGTGCCAGCAGCCGCACTCACGGCAATGAGCAGTTCTTC